This entry is about one TCR beta chain. This record belongs to a study of blood T cell repertoires in COVID-19. In the study overall: Some COVID-19 samples were acute and others convalescent; all came from the United States, Italy and Spain.

The Seattle patients joined while their infection was active and were tracked longitudinally afterward. CDR3 length equals 12 residues. Germline V lookup: CDR1 SGHAT, CDR2 FQNNGV. V was cut by 5 bases and J by 8 bases, with 11 bases left in between. Methods used by the authors: The assay estimated nucleated cells by amplifying reference gene primers. Generated by immunoSEQ multiplex PCR, the TCRdb table keeps only in-frame clones and is missing some. For V, J and clone size, that table is used; D and trimming come from the DNA. The data show approximately 480,000 clones, with about 88% seen just once and 0.75% to 0.9% held by the top ten.

The sample taken for sequencing was peripheral blood. The receptor's source is a man younger than 30 with COVID-19, enrolled during active disease. The chain uses TRBV11-2 and TRBJ2-3; tentative D call: TRBD1 (6 bases). DNA of the CDR3: TGTGCCAGCAGCCCGACAGGTCCTACGCAGTATTTT. Protein product: CASSPTGPTQYF.